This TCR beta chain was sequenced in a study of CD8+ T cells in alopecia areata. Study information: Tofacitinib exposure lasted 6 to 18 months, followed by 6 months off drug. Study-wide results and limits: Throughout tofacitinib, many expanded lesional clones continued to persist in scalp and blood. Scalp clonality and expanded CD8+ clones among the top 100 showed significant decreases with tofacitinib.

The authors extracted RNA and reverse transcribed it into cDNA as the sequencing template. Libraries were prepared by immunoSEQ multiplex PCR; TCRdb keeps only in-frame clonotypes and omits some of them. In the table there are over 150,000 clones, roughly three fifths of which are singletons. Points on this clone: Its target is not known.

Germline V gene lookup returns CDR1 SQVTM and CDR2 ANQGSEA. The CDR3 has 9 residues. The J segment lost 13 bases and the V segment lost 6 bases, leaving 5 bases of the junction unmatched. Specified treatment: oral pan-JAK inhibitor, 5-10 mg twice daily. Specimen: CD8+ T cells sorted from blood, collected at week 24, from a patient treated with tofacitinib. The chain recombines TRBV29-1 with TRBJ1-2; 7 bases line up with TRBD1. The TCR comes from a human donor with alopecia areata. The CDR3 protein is CSVGQVPTF. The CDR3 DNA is TGCAGCGTCGGACAGGTACCCACCTTC.